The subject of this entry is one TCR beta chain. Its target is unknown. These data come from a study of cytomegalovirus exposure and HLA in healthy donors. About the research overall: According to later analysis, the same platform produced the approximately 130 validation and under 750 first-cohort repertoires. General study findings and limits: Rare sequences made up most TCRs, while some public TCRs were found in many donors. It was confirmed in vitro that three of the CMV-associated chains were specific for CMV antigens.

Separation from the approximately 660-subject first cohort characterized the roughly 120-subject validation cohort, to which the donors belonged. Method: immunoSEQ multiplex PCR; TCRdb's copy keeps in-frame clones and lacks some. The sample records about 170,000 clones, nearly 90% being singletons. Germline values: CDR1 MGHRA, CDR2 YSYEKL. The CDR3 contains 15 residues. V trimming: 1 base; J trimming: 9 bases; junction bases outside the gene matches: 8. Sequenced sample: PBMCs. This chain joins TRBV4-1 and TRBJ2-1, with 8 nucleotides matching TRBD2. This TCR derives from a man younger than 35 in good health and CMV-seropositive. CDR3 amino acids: CASSQGKREGLEQFF. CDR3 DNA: TGCGCCAGCAGCCAAGGCAAACGGGAGGGCCTTGAGCAGTTCTTC.